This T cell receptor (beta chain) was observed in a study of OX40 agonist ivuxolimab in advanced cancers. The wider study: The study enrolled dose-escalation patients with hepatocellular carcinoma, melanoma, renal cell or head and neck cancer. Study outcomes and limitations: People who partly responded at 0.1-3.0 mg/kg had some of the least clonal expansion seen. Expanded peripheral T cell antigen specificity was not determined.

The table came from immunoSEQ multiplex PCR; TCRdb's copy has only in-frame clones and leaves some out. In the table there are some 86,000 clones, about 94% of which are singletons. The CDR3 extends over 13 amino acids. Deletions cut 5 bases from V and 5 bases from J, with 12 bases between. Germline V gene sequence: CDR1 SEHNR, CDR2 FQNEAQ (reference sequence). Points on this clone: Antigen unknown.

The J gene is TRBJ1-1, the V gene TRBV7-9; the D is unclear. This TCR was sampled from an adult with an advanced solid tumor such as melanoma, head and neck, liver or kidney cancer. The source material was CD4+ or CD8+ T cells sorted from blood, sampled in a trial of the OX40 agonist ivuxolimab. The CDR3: CASSLGTATEAFF. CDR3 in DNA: TGTGCCAGCAGCCTCGGTACAGCTACTGAAGCTTTCTTT.